Presented here are 2 T cell receptor beta chains from one specimen sequenced in a study of CD8+CD57+ T cells in acquired aplastic anemia. Genomic DNA was employed as the template in profiling TCR beta VDJ and CDR3. From the reads, TCRdb called clonotypes with MiXCR, one entry per CDR3 protein. The table records approximately 200,000 distinct CDR3 sequences, 61% of them present only once. Sequencing was performed on sorted CD4+, CD8+, or CD8+CD57+ T cells (not recorded which) from PBMCs. These receptors were taken from a human donor in good health.

This clonotype was counted between two and nine times. The chain is built from TRBV20-1 and TRBJ1-5; D is uncertain. Trimming took off 7 bases at V and 0 bases at J, with 10 bases between the two ends. In germline, CDR1 is DFQATT, CDR2 SNEGSKA (reference sequence). The CDR3 extends over 13 amino acids. CDR3 nucleotide sequence: TGCAGTGGAAGTCCCAATAGCAATCAGCCCCAGCATTTT. As protein: CSGSPNSNQPQHF.

This clonotype was seen at least ten times. This could be a read error, since a much larger clone is one nucleotide away. The genes are TRBV24-1 and TRBJ2-5; 8 bases fit TRBD1. CDR1 and CDR2 from the germline V gene are KGHDR and SFDVKD. This CDR3 has 16 amino acids. The CDR3 protein is CAASRTGNGEQETQYF. The CDR3 region has the DNA TGTGCCGCCAGTCGGACAGGGAATGGGGAGCAAGAGACCCAGTACTTC.